The sequence of this T cell receptor beta chain was determined in a study of T cell changes during pregnancy in multiple sclerosis. Libraries were prepared by immunoSEQ multiplex PCR; TCRdb keeps only in-frame clonotypes and omits some of them. The sample carries about 40,000 clones, roughly 90% recorded once. The sequence derives from a female donor with multiple sclerosis, enrolled in a pregnancy study. The sample consisted of CD8+ T cells from peripheral blood mononuclear cells, taken in the first trimester of pregnancy.

The DNA for the CDR3 is TGCGCCAGCAGCTTGGGCCAGGGGATGGAGACCCAGTACTTC. It translates to CASSLGQGMETQYF. The rearrangement joins TRBV5-1 to TRBJ2-5; a weak D match, TRBD1 (6 bases). Trimming pared 0 bases from V and 5 bases from J, leaving 11 bases between. This CDR3 contains 14 residues. Looked up from germline, CDR1 is SGHRS and CDR2 is YFSETQ.